A single sample gave rise to the 32 T cell receptor beta chains below, sequenced in a study of blood T cell repertoires in COVID-19. Clones were read by immunoSEQ multiplex PCR, and TCRdb kept only the in-frame ones, dropping some. The sample contains a few hundred thousand clones, 89% of which appear only once. The sequencing sample was made of peripheral blood. Receptors originate from a woman aged 55 to 70 with acute or convalescent COVID-19.

Turning to this clone: At the DNA level, this CDR3 is encoded by other sequences in the same sample as well. The chain employs TRBV29-1 and TRBJ2-7, with 8 bases aligning to TRBD1. The CDR3 loop spans 12 amino acids. Per germline, CDR1 SQVTM and CDR2 ANQGSEA. V lost 5 bases and J lost 4; bases outside the gene matches: 4. The CDR3 here is CSVRQGAYEQYF. DNA of the CDR3: TGCAGCGTTAGGCAGGGGGCTTACGAGCAGTACTTC.

This chain connects TRBV7-9 to TRBJ1-2; TRBD1 is a possible D gene (5 bases). V was cut by 5 bases and J by 13 bases, with 14 bases left in between. The CDR3 loop spans 11 amino acids. From germline, CDR1 is SEHNR and CDR2 FQNEAQ (reference sequence). CDR3 residues: CASSPVMDTTF. The CDR3 DNA reads as TGTGCCAGCAGCCCGGTGATGGACACCACCTTC.

This chain connects TRBV29-1 to TRBJ1-4; possibly TRBD1 for D (6 bases). V lost 7 bases, J lost 0 bases, and 18 bases lay in between. Germline CDR1 SQVTM, CDR2 ANQGSEA. CDR3 length equals 16 residues. The CDR3 bases are TGCAGCGCTCACGTCGGGGGGCCTGCAACTAATGAAAAACTGTTTTTT. The encoded protein is CSAHVGGPATNEKLFF.

The chain has TRBV6-5 and TRBJ1-2; 10 bases match TRBD1. Trimming took 3 bases from V and 7 from J; bases not matched to a gene: 5. This CDR3 spans 14 amino acids. CDR1 MNHEY and CDR2 SVGAGI come from the germline V gene. In DNA, the CDR3 is TGTGCCAGCAGTTATGCCGGGACAGGGGCTGGCTACACCTTC. It specifies CASSYAGTGAGYTF.

The chain uses TRBV6-5 and TRBJ1-4; possibly TRBD1 for D (6 bases). The CDR3 consists of 15 residues. Germline loops: CDR1 MNHEY, CDR2 SVGAGI. V was pared by 6 bases and J by 0 bases, with 11 bases between. Written as DNA, the CDR3 is TGTGCCAGCAGGCTGGACAGCGCAACTAATGAAAAACTGTTTTTT. This sequence encodes CASRLDSATNEKLFF.

This clone was seen a handful of times. At one end the junction does not follow the germline gene, possibly because of a read error. The genes are TRBV11-2 and TRBJ2-1; D is unresolved. The CDR3 covers 13 residues. Germline V CDR1 and CDR2: SGHAT, FQNNGV. The CDR3 DNA is TGTGCCAGCAGCTTAGAGCCTCAGGCCCTTTGGGTCTTC. It specifies CASSLEPQALWVF.

The V gene is TRBV4-3, the J gene TRBJ1-2, with 7 bases identical to TRBD1. J gave up 6 bases and V 2 bases, and 6 bases lay outside the gene matches. The CDR3 length is 14 residues. Per the germline V gene, CDR1 is LGHNA and CDR2 is YSLEER. CDR3 bases: TGCGCCAGCAGCCAACCCGACAGGGTCGATGGCTACACCTTC. Its protein product is CASSQPDRVDGYTF.

This clone showed up just a few times. The chain joins TRBV6-5 to TRBJ1-2; D call uncertain. CDR1 MNHEY and CDR2 SVGAGI come from the germline V gene. The CDR3 runs to 13 residues. V was cut by 2 bases and J by 3 bases, with 7 bases left in between. The CDR3, as DNA: TGTGCCAGCAGTTACGCGCTAGACTATGGCTACACCTTC. The encoded protein is CASSYALDYGYTF.

CDR3 nucleotide sequence: TGCGCCAGCAGCCAAGAACGGACAGGGGGCCCACATTCACCCCTCCACTTT. Translation gives CASSQERTGGPHSPLHF. The rearrangement uses TRBV4-1 and TRBJ1-6, with 11 bases identical to TRBD1. Looked up from germline, CDR1 is MGHRA and CDR2 is YSYEKL. CDR3 length: 17 residues. V lost 0 bases, J lost 8 bases, and 6 bases stayed unmatched.

This chain connects TRBV30 to TRBJ2-7; possible D gene TRBD1, 5 bases. Germline loops: CDR1 GTSNPN, CDR2 SVGIG (reference sequence). The CDR3 is 15 residues long. V was clipped by 0 bases and J by 4 bases, with 16 bases between them. CDR3 in DNA: TGTGCCTGGAGTGTATCTTGGGGCGAACCATACGAGCAGTACTTC. This gives the protein CAWSVSWGEPYEQYF.

The chain combines TRBV4-3 with TRBJ2-2; TRBD2 matches 8 bases. The germline V gene encodes CDR1 LGHNA and CDR2 YSLEER. The J segment lost 3 bases and the V segment lost 4 bases, leaving 4 bases of the junction unmatched. This CDR3 has 15 amino acids. The CDR3 sequence: CASSRGLEYTGELFF. Written as DNA, the CDR3 is TGCGCCAGCAGCCGGGGACTAGAGTACACCGGGGAGCTGTTTTTT.

The V gene is TRBV5-1, the J gene TRBJ2-3, with 14 bases identical to TRBD2. Germline V gene data show CDR1 as SGHRS and CDR2 as YFSETQ. The CDR3 spans 15 residues. V dropped 4 bases and J dropped 5; count of bases not matched to a gene: 3. This CDR3 is CASSPGLAGVDTQYF. The CDR3 DNA reads as TGCGCCAGCAGCCCGGGACTAGCGGGGGTAGATACGCAGTATTTT.

The chain employs TRBV4-2 and TRBJ1-2; TRBD1 matches 8 bases. Germline V lookup: CDR1 LGHNA, CDR2 YNFKEQ. V was pared by 0 bases and J by 3 bases, with 3 bases of the junction left unmatched. The CDR3 contains 15 residues. In DNA form, the CDR3 reads TGTGCCAGCAGCCAAGATGAGGACAGGGACTATGGCTACACCTTC. Translation: CASSQDEDRDYGYTF.

The gene calls are TRBV27 and TRBJ2-1, with TRBD2 matching 7 bases. The CDR3 runs 19 residues. The germline CDR1 and CDR2 sequences are MNHEY and SMNVEV (reference sequence). V lost 1 base to trimming and J lost 0 bases; unmatched junction nucleotides: 12. The CDR3 DNA follows: TGTGCCAGCAGTTTATATTACGGGACTACCGTGGTCTCCTACAATGAGCAGTTCTTC. Residues: CASSLYYGTTVVSYNEQFF.

The V call is TRBV2, the J call TRBJ1-5; perhaps TRBD1 as D (5 bases). V dropped 2 bases and J dropped 6 bases, with 14 bases sitting between them. The CDR3 has 15 amino acids. Germline assignment: CDR1 SNHLY and CDR2 FYNNEI. The CDR3 spells CASSELGLGGQPQHF. The CDR3 nucleotides are TGTGCCAGCAGTGAACTGGGTCTGGGGGGTCAGCCCCAGCATTTT.

The rearrangement uses TRBV5-5 and TRBJ1-1; tentative D call: TRBD1 (5 bases). This CDR3 contains 15 residues. Germline CDR1 and CDR2: SGHKS and YYEKEE (reference sequence). V was clipped by 0 bases and J by 3 bases, with 12 bases between them. The CDR3 loop is CASSLEGRVDTEAFF. The CDR3 region has the DNA TGTGCCAGCAGCTTGGAGGGCAGGGTAGACACTGAAGCTTTCTTT.

The chain recombines TRBV7-3 with TRBJ2-1, with TRBD2 matching over 12 bases. J gave up 6 bases and V 3 bases, and 9 bases lay outside the gene matches. CDR3 size: 17 residues. Germline CDR1 is SGHTA and CDR2 is FQGTGA. CDR3 bases: TGTGCCAGCAGCTTGAAAACTAGCGGGAGGATTTCCAATGAGCAGTTCTTC. It is translated as CASSLKTSGRISNEQFF.

This sequence joins TRBV3-1 (or the pseudogene TRBV3-2) and TRBJ2-5, with TRBD2 matching over 8 bases. Per germline, CDR1 LGHDT and CDR2 YNNKEL (reference sequence). The CDR3 is 17 amino acids. V shed 2 bases and J 0 bases; nucleotides not matched to a gene: 8. The CDR3 is CASSQSPGGGDQETQYF. The CDR3 bases are TGTGCCAGCAGCCAATCTCCCGGGGGGGGAGACCAAGAGACCCAGTACTTC.

This chain joins TRBV7-3 and TRBJ2-2; TRBD2 might be the D (6 bases). V lost 0 bases to trimming and J lost 5 bases, with 10 bases between them. CDR3 size: 15 residues. CDR1 is SGHTA and CDR2 is FQGTGA in the germline V gene. Here the CDR3 reads CASSLTGGTTGELFF. In nucleotides, the CDR3 is TGTGCCAGCAGCTTAACTGGGGGGACGACCGGGGAGCTGTTTTTT. The entire variable domain, with the rest obtained from reference TRBV7-3 and TRBJ2-2, is as follows: GAGVSQTPSNKVTEKGKYVELRCDPISGHTALYWYRQSLGQGPEFLIYFQGTGAADDSGLPNDRFFAVRPEGSVSTLKIQRTERGDSAVYLCASSLTGGTTGELFFGEGSRLTVL.

The gene calls are TRBV4-1 and TRBJ1-4; 7 nucleotides agree with TRBD1. The germline CDR1 and CDR2 sequences are MGHRA and YSYEKL. J lost 0 bases, V lost 1 base, and 2 bases had no gene match. This CDR3 is 16 amino acids long. The CDR3 spells CASSQGTGATNEKLFF. CDR3 bases: TGCGCCAGCAGCCAAGGAACAGGGGCAACTAATGAAAAACTGTTTTTT.

CDR3 amino acids: CATSRDVAGLSGNTIYF. The CDR3 DNA sequence: TGTGCCACCAGCAGAGATGTTGCAGGCCTCTCTGGAAACACCATATATTTT. The chain couples TRBV15 to TRBJ1-3, with D hard to call. Germline V CDR1 and CDR2: LNHNV, YYDKDF (reference sequence). CDR3 length: 17 amino acids. Trimming removed 0 bases at V and 0 bases at J, with 12 bases between.

The chain is built from TRBV27 and TRBJ1-2; D not resolved. CDR3 length: 14 amino acids. Germline values: CDR1 MNHEY, CDR2 SMNVEV (reference sequence). Trimming took off 6 bases at V and 4 bases at J, with 15 bases between the two ends. The CDR3 DNA reads as TGTGCCAGCAGGGTGGCGGGAACCTTCTATGGCTACACCTTC. Translated: CASRVAGTFYGYTF.

V is TRBV5-1 and J is TRBJ1-4; the match to TRBD1 covers 10 bases. Germline V gene sequence: CDR1 SGHRS, CDR2 YFSETQ. Trimming took 4 bases from V and 6 from J; bases not matched to a gene: 9. The CDR3 length is 16 residues. CDR3 sequence reads: CASSPGTGEFYEKLFF. The CDR3 bases are TGCGCCAGCAGCCCCGGGACAGGGGAGTTTTATGAAAAACTGTTTTTT.

The chain links TRBV10-1 to TRBJ1-6; D is undetermined. V was pared by 6 bases and J by 4 bases, with 13 bases between. The CDR3 loop spans 15 amino acids. CDR1 is WNHNN, CDR2 SYGVQD, per germline (reference sequence). The CDR3 sequence is CASSQAGSYNSPLHF. In DNA form, the CDR3 reads TGCGCCAGCAGCCAAGCTGGTAGTTATAATTCACCCCTCCACTTT.

This clone showed up just once. V is TRBV27 and J is TRBJ2-7, with 11 nucleotides matching TRBD1. V shed 2 bases, J shed 7 bases, and the junction held 4 bases outside the gene matches. This CDR3 has 14 residues. CDR1 MNHEY and CDR2 SMNVEV come from the germline V gene (reference sequence). In DNA form, the CDR3 reads TGTGCCAGCAGTTTAGGACAGGGGGCAGGAGAGCAGTACTTC. As protein: CASSLGQGAGEQYF.

J is TRBJ1-5 and V is TRBV6-5; 10 bases are shared with TRBD1. With 4 bases clipped from V and 4 bases from J, the junction kept 1 base outside the gene matches. This CDR3 has 14 amino acids. Germline loops: CDR1 MNHEY, CDR2 SVGAGI. The DNA of the CDR3 is TGTGCCAGCAGTTGGACAGGGGGGAATCAGCCCCAGCATTTT. This encodes CASSWTGGNQPQHF.

The gene calls are TRBV24-1 and TRBJ2-3; D is perhaps TRBD2 (6 bases). The CDR3 consists of 16 residues. Germline V gene sequence: CDR1 KGHDR, CDR2 SFDVKD. V lost 4 bases and J 2 bases, leaving 15 bases between the germline ends. Written as DNA, the CDR3 is TGTGCCACCAGTGAATTTCCGGGACTGGTCACAGATACGCAGTATTTT. Translation: CATSEFPGLVTDTQYF.

The genes are TRBV18 and TRBJ1-1; 7 positions agree with TRBD1. The CDR3 has 15 residues. Germline values: CDR1 KGHSH, CDR2 LQKENI. Trimming removed 0 bases from V and 1 base from J; junction bases left unmatched: 2. In DNA, the CDR3 is TGTGCCAGCTCACCACCAAGGACAGGGAACACTGAAGCTTTCTTT. This codes for CASSPPRTGNTEAFF.

This chain joins TRBV9 and TRBJ2-1; TRBD1 might be the D (6 bases). The germline V gene encodes CDR1 SGDLS and CDR2 YYNGEE. The V end was cut by 3 bases, the J end by 8 bases, with 15 bases between. This CDR3 comprises 14 residues. The DNA for the CDR3 is TGTGCCAGCAGCGCCCAAACAGGGATCTATGAGCAGTTCTTC. Translation: CASSAQTGIYEQFF.

This chain uses TRBV4-3 with TRBJ1-3; D is possibly TRBD1 (5 bases). Per germline, CDR1 LGHNA and CDR2 YSLEER. V was cut by 3 bases and J by 0 bases, with 12 bases left in between. The length of the CDR3 is 16 residues. The CDR3 bases are TGCGCCAGCAGCCAGGGGCGACAGAGCTCTGGAAACACCATATATTTT. This encodes CASSQGRQSSGNTIYF.

The chain links TRBV6-6 to TRBJ1-5; 7 bases are a match to TRBD1. The germline V gene encodes CDR1 MNHNY and CDR2 SVGAGI (reference sequence). This CDR3 is built from 19 residues. Germline trimming cut 5 bases from V and 7 bases from J; bases unmatched to any gene: 23. CDR3 DNA sequence: TGTGCCAGCAGTCCAAAGCTCTTACCGGAGGGGGCTCTATGGCAGCCCCAGCATTTT. This codes for CASSPKLLPEGALWQPQHF.

This chain links TRBV9 with TRBJ2-1; no definite D call. Germline V gene data show CDR1 as SGDLS and CDR2 as YYNGEE. This CDR3 is built from 11 residues. Deletions cut 0 bases from V and 10 bases from J, with 5 bases between. The CDR3 loop reads CASSVGREQFF. DNA of the CDR3: TGTGCCAGCAGCGTAGGTAGAGAGCAGTTCTTC.